These T cell receptor beta chains were read from a single sample in a study of follicular helper T cells after annual influenza vaccination. Sequenced by immunoSEQ multiplex PCR; TCRdb stores in-frame clones only, minus some. The profile shows about 27,000 clones, approximately 78% of them singletons. Specimen: CXCR5+ CD38- circulating T follicular helper cells from blood, collected on the day of influenza vaccination. The receptor source for this set is an adult who received the influenza vaccine. CDR3s include the opening cysteine and the closing phenylalanine or tryptophan. Fields, in order: V gene, J gene, D gene, clone size, CDR3 protein, CDR3 DNA. The D gene is left open where the match is weak. The listing skips clone size in some rows; elsewhere it reads once, few, many or a size class.

TRBV9	TRBJ2-3	-	-	CASSVRESTDTQYF	TGTGCCAGCAGCGTACGGGAGAGCACAGATACGCAGTATTTT
TRBV6-6	TRBJ2-7	TRBD2	-	CASSYSGGGQYF	TGTGCCAGCAGTTACTCCGGGGGGGGCCAGTACTTC
TRBV7-2	TRBJ2-7	-	-	CASSLGATDYEQYF	TGTGCCAGCAGCTTAGGAGCCACAGACTACGAGCAGTACTTC
TRBV19	TRBJ1-1	-	-	CASRGQGKMDTEAFF	TGTGCCAGTAGGGGGCAAGGGAAAATGGACACTGAAGCTTTCTTT
TRBV7-8	TRBJ2-1	TRBD2	few	CASSPQPGLGSNEQFF	TGTGCCAGCAGTCCCCAACCGGGACTAGGGAGTAATGAGCAGTTCTTC
TRBV5-4	TRBJ1-1	-	-	CASSLDTNTEAFF	TGTGCCAGCAGCTTGGACACGAACACTGAAGCTTTCTTT
TRBV29-1	TRBJ1-5	-	-	CSVATGNQNQPQHF	TGCAGCGTTGCCACGGGGAATCAGAATCAGCCCCAGCATTTT
TRBV19	TRBJ2-2	-	-	CASSIQYPGELFF	TGTGCCAGTAGTATACAGTACCCCGGGGAGCTGTTTTTT
TRBV14	TRBJ2-5	TRBD1	-	CASSQGWGTGSQETQYF	TGTGCCAGCAGCCAAGGCTGGGGGACAGGGAGCCAAGAGACCCAGTACTTC
TRBV10-1	TRBJ2-5	TRBD2	-	CASSPGLAGETQYF	TGCGCCAGCAGTCCCGGACTAGCGGGGGAGACCCAGTACTTC
TRBV5-4	TRBJ2-1	TRBD2	few	CASSSPLAGATNNEQFF	TGTGCCAGCAGCTCCCCCCTAGCGGGGGCCACCAACAATGAGCAGTTCTTC
TRBV2	TRBJ1-1	TRBD1	-	CAGGTGGMYTEAFF	TGTGCCGGCGGGACAGGGGGCATGTACACTGAAGCTTTCTTT
TRBV29-1	TRBJ1-1	-	few	CSVDRGLNTEAFF	TGCAGCGTTGATCGGGGACTTAACACTGAAGCTTTCTTT
TRBV6-1	TRBJ2-3	-	-	CASSVWWGRSTDTQYF	TGTGCCAGCAGTGTCTGGTGGGGGCGTTCCACAGATACGCAGTATTTT
TRBV5-1	TRBJ2-2	TRBD1	-	CASSSGQGASTGELFF	TGCGCCAGCAGCTCTGGACAGGGGGCGAGCACCGGGGAGCTGTTTTTT
TRBV5-1	TRBJ1-3	TRBD1	few	CASSWGTGGNTIYF	TGCGCCAGCAGCTGGGGGACAGGGGGAAACACCATATATTTT
TRBV5-5	TRBJ1-1	TRBD1	-	CASSPTGPFTEAFF	TGTGCCAGCAGTCCGACAGGGCCTTTCACTGAAGCTTTCTTT
TRBV6-6	TRBJ2-3	-	few	CASSYSGGADTQYF	TGTGCCAGCAGTTACTCCGGAGGGGCAGATACGCAGTATTTT
TRBV5-1	TRBJ2-3	TRBD2	few	CASSTSGSTDTQYF	TGCGCCAGCAGCACTAGCGGTAGCACAGATACGCAGTATTTT
TRBV5-1	TRBJ2-3	-	-	CASSSGRGGDTQYF	TGCGCCAGCAGCTCGGGGAGGGGGGGCGATACGCAGTATTTT
TRBV6-6	TRBJ1-6	TRBD1	-	CASSLNGQGAPLHF	TGTGCCAGCAGCCTTAACGGACAGGGGGCACCCCTCCACTTT
TRBV5-1	TRBJ1-2	-	-	CASSLRDMGYGYTF	TGCGCCAGCAGCTTGAGGGACATGGGGTATGGCTACACCTTC
TRBV28	TRBJ1-2	-	-	CASSSSAGRGYGYTF	TGTGCCAGCAGTTCCTCCGCCGGGAGAGGCTATGGCTACACCTTC
TRBV23-1	TRBJ2-7	-	-	CASSQSRSSGSYEQYF	TGCGCCAGCAGTCAATCGCGTTCATCTGGTTCCTACGAGCAGTACTTC
TRBV27	TRBJ2-2	-	-	CASSFWPNTGELFF	TGTGCCAGCAGTTTTTGGCCCAACACCGGGGAGCTGTTTTTT
TRBV30	TRBJ2-1	-	few	CAWSITSSYNEQFF	TGTGCCTGGAGTATCACCAGCTCCTACAATGAGCAGTTCTTC
TRBV4-1	TRBJ2-7	TRBD1	-	CASSQFRTGGSEQYF	TGCGCCAGCAGCCAATTTAGGACAGGGGGCTCCGAGCAGTACTTC
TRBV2	TRBJ2-3	TRBD2	few	CASKRDSTDTQYF	TGTGCCAGCAAGCGGGACAGCACAGATACGCAGTATTTT
TRBV5-6	TRBJ2-1	-	-	CASSLYLVNEQFF	TGTGCCAGCAGCTTGTACCTAGTGAATGAGCAGTTCTTC
TRBV29-1	TRBJ1-1	-	-	CSVVREARVTEAFF	TGCAGCGTTGTGAGGGAGGCCCGGGTCACTGAAGCTTTCTTT
TRBV28	TRBJ2-6	-	-	CASSGAGHHSGANVLTF	TGTGCCAGCAGCGGAGCAGGGCACCACTCTGGGGCCAACGTCCTGACTTTC
TRBV28	TRBJ1-5	-	-	CASSLVGAGNQPQHF	TGTGCCAGCAGTTTAGTGGGGGCTGGCAATCAGCCCCAGCATTTT
TRBV6-1	TRBJ1-3	-	few	CASSEGLGGSSGNTIYF	TGTGCCAGCAGTGAAGGATTAGGGGGAAGCTCTGGAAACACCATATATTTT
TRBV5-5	TRBJ2-1	TRBD1	-	CASSFQGAYNEQFF	TGTGCCAGCAGCTTCCAGGGGGCTTACAATGAGCAGTTCTTC
TRBV7-6	TRBJ1-4	TRBD1	-	CASSFGTGDEKLFF	TGTGCCAGCAGCTTTGGGACAGGGGATGAAAAACTGTTTTTT
TRBV7-8	TRBJ1-5	TRBD1	-	CASSLVGGLYQPQHF	TGTGCCAGCAGCTTGGTAGGGGGCCTTTATCAGCCCCAGCATTTT
TRBV5-1	TRBJ1-1	-	few	CASSWGQNTEAFF	TGCGCCAGCAGCTGGGGACAGAACACTGAAGCTTTCTTT
TRBV19	TRBJ1-4	-	-	CASSFWGDLSEKLFF	TGTGCCAGTAGCTTCTGGGGAGACCTCTCAGAAAAACTGTTTTTT
TRBV6-4	TRBJ2-1	-	once	CASSDTSRDYNEQFF	TGTGCCAGCAGTGACACTAGCAGGGACTACAATGAGCAGTTCTTC
TRBV6-6	TRBJ2-2	TRBD1	-	CASSVGQYTGELFF	TGTGCCAGCAGTGTGGGACAGTACACCGGGGAGCTGTTTTTT
TRBV6-6	TRBJ2-5	TRBD1	-	CASSGQGRGETQYF	TGTGCCAGCAGTGGACAGGGGAGGGGAGAGACCCAGTACTTC
TRBV6-4	TRBJ1-1	-	-	CASSNSINTEAFF	TGTGCCAGCAGTAATAGCATAAACACTGAAGCTTTCTTT
TRBV5-8	TRBJ1-6	-	-	CASSSWTATYNSPLHF	TGTGCCAGCAGCTCGTGGACAGCTACCTATAATTCACCCCTCCACTTT
TRBV7-2	TRBJ2-7	TRBD2	-	CASSLQAGGPKEQYF	TGTGCCAGCAGCTTACAAGCGGGGGGCCCGAAAGAGCAGTACTTC
TRBV6-5	TRBJ1-1	-	-	CASSGGSITEAFF	TGTGCCAGCAGTGGGGGGTCGATCACTGAAGCTTTCTTT
TRBV6-1	TRBJ2-6	-	-	CASKRAGANVLTF	TGTGCCAGCAAAAGAGCTGGGGCCAACGTCCTGACTTTC
TRBV2	TRBJ1-3	-	few	CASSPGEGRGNTIYF	TGTGCCAGCAGCCCTGGGGAGGGACGTGGAAACACCATATATTTT
TRBV5-4	TRBJ1-6	TRBD1	-	CASSSRQGARDSPLHF	TGTGCCAGCAGTTCCCGACAGGGGGCGCGGGATTCACCCCTCCACTTT
TRBV7-2	TRBJ2-2	TRBD2	-	CASSLGDYSTGELFF	TGTGCCAGCAGCTTAGGGGACTATTCCACCGGGGAGCTGTTTTTT
TRBV14	TRBJ1-2	-	-	CASSPRGGRVDYGYTF	TGTGCCAGCAGTCCCCGGGGGGGGCGAGTTGACTATGGCTACACCTTC
TRBV5-1	TRBJ2-7	-	-	CASSFTGRNEQYF	TGCGCCAGCAGCTTCACAGGTAGAAACGAGCAGTACTTC